These 16 T cell receptor beta chains originate from one sample sequenced in a study of early T cells in non-severe SARS-CoV-2 infection. In TCRdb, the 5' RACE reads were re-called with MiXCR into one record per CDR3 protein. The table lists 30,000 to 40,000 distinct CDR3 sequences, 5.5% to 6.5% of them singletons, with 7.6% in the top ten. Sequencing was performed on whole blood. These TCRs come from an adult who was a healthcare worker with PCR-confirmed SARS-CoV-2 infection or an uninfected control (not recorded which).

This clonotype occurred many times. The V call is TRBV20-1, the J call TRBJ1-1; D is perhaps TRBD1 (5 bases). The germline gives CDR1 DFQATT, CDR2 SNEGSKA (reference sequence). This CDR3 is built from 13 residues. Trimming pared 6 bases from V and 1 base from J, leaving 12 bases between. The CDR3 bases are TGCAGTGCGGGGGGACGCCGGAACACTGAAGCTTTCTTT. Translated, it gives CSAGGRRNTEAFF.

This clonotype was detected many times. The rearrangement uses TRBV20-1 and TRBJ2-7, with D possibly TRBD2 on 7 matching bases. The V end was cut by 0 bases, the J end by 3 bases, with 15 bases between. The germline CDR1 and CDR2 sequences are DFQATT and SNEGSKA (reference sequence). The CDR3 loop spans 15 amino acids. DNA of the CDR3: TGCAGTGCTAGAGATGGGGGGGCTTTATTCTACGAGCAGTACTTC. Its protein product is CSARDGGALFYEQYF.

This clonotype was detected many times. This chain links TRBV7-9 with TRBJ1-2; D remains ambiguous. Deletions cut 5 bases from V and 7 bases from J, with 11 bases between. Germline CDR1 and CDR2: SEHNR and FQNEAQ (reference sequence). This CDR3 is built from 12 residues. CDR3 sequence (DNA): TGTGCCAGCAGCCAGGAGCCGGGTGGCTACACCTTC. This codes for CASSQEPGGYTF.

There are many counts of this clonotype. This sequence joins TRBV29-1 and TRBJ2-6; D gene ambiguous. The CDR3 has 13 residues. CDR1 SQVTM and CDR2 ANQGSEA come from the germline V gene. The V gene lost 6 bases and the J gene lost 2 bases, with 8 bases spanning the gap. CDR3 nucleotides: TGCAGCGTCCCCTCCCCTGGGGCCAACGTCCTGACTTTC. Residues: CSVPSPGANVLTF.

Concerning this clonotype: The DNA is omitted, as the CDR3 cannot be located on it reliably, and the CDR3 follows TCRdb's listing. CDR3 sequence: CASGPGAGSCFF. The chain joins TRBV12-5 to TRBJ2-2; TRBD1, the D gene given by the table, was not confirmed from the DNA. A total of 12 residues make up the CDR3, ends included. Germline V gene sequence: CDR1 LGHNT, CDR2 FRNRAP.

This clonotype came up many times. V and J are TRBV12-3 or TRBV12-4 and TRBJ2-1; 7 nucleotides match TRBD2. Losses at the gene ends were 8 bases for V and 12 bases for J; bases not matched to a gene: 13. This CDR3 spans 13 amino acids. The CDR3 region has the DNA TGTGCCAGCGATCTAGCGGAGGCCGGGGGGCAGTTCTTC. Amino acid sequence: CASDLAEAGGQFF.

This clonotype has ten or more counts. V usage is TRBV6-4 and J usage is TRBJ2-3, with D uncertain. The CDR3 is 14 amino acids. CDR1 is MRHNA, CDR2 SNTAGT, per germline. Trimming left V 2 bases short and J 6 bases short, with 12 bases between. The CDR3 coding sequence is TGTGCCAGCAGTGACGGCCGTAACCGGGATACGCAGTATTTT. Protein product: CASSDGRNRDTQYF.

The sample holds many counts of this clonotype. The rearrangement uses TRBV18 and TRBJ2-1; 10 bases are shared with TRBD2. Germline assignment: CDR1 KGHSH and CDR2 LQKENI. J was trimmed by 7 bases and V by 8 bases; bases with no gene match: 11. The CDR3 extends over 15 amino acids. CDR3 protein: CASHGLAGVRNEQFF. The CDR3 region has the DNA TGTGCCAGCCACGGGCTAGCGGGAGTCAGAAATGAGCAGTTCTTC.

This clonotype was counted between two and nine times. J is TRBJ1-1 and V is TRBV29-1; possible D gene TRBD1, 5 bases. The CDR3 length is 11 residues. V was clipped by 7 bases and J by 4 bases, with 10 bases between them. Germline CDR1 is SQVTM and CDR2 is ANQGSEA. The chain's CDR3 is CSAAGGTEAFF. CDR3 nucleotides: TGCAGCGCCGCCGGGGGCACTGAAGCTTTCTTT.

Many counts were recorded for this clonotype. The V and J genes are TRBV24-1 and TRBJ2-7; 7 bases match TRBD1. Germline-derived CDR1 and CDR2 are KGHDR and SFDVKD. J gave up 1 base and V 4 bases, and 6 bases lay outside the gene matches. The CDR3 runs 15 residues. The CDR3 loop is CATSDPGTASYEQYF. In DNA form, the CDR3 reads TGTGCCACCAGTGACCCCGGGACAGCATCCTACGAGCAGTACTTC.

In this sample, this clonotype turned up many times. The chain has TRBV30 and TRBJ2-5; TRBD2 aligns across 9 bases. The CDR3 is 14 amino acids. In germline, CDR1 is GTSNPN, CDR2 SVGIG (reference sequence). V was clipped by 2 bases and J by 5 bases; unmatched bases: 6. CDR3 residues: CAWSPGLARETQYF. The CDR3 nucleotides read TGTGCCTGGAGTCCGGGACTAGCTCGGGAGACCCAGTACTTC.

This clonotype was seen repeatedly, ten times or more. The chain links TRBV11-2 to TRBJ2-7, with D perhaps TRBD1 (6 bases). CDR3 size: 13 residues. The V and J ends lost 5 bases and 2 bases respectively, with 10 bases between them. Germline assignment: CDR1 SGHAT and CDR2 FQNNGV. CDR3 sequence (DNA): TGTGCCAGCAGCAGTGGACAGACCTACGAGCAGTACTTC. Translating gives CASSSGQTYEQYF.

J is TRBJ2-3 and V is TRBV19; D remains unclear. Per germline, CDR1 LNHDA and CDR2 SQIVND (reference sequence). V was clipped by 3 bases and J by 0 bases, with 10 bases between them. The CDR3 has 15 amino acids. CDR3 sequence: CASSISGVSTDTQYF. The CDR3 DNA follows: TGTGCCAGTAGTATTAGTGGCGTTAGCACAGATACGCAGTATTTT.

This clonotype was recorded many times. The CDR3 loop reads CASSPRVAANYGYTF. The CDR3, as DNA: TGTGCCAGCAGCCCCAGGGTAGCGGCGAACTATGGCTACACCTTC. The chain is built from TRBV7-2 and TRBJ1-2; perhaps TRBD1 as D (5 bases). Germline V lookup: CDR1 SGHTA, CDR2 FQGNSA. The CDR3 runs to 15 residues. The germline V and J ends were trimmed by 5 bases and 2 bases, with 15 bases remaining between them. The full variable domain, its missing parts supplied by reference TRBV7-2 and TRBJ1-2, is GAGVSQSPSNKVTEKGKDVELRCDPISGHTALYWYRQSLGQGLEFLIYFQGNSAPDKSGLPSDRFSAERTGGSVSTLTIQRTQQEDSAVYLCASSPRVAANYGYTFGSGTRLTVV.

This clonotype was observed many times. The chain recombines TRBV20-1 with TRBJ1-1; D gene ambiguous. CDR3 length equals 13 residues. Trimming removed 6 bases from V and 5 bases from J, with 16 bases in between. Germline CDR1 is DFQATT and CDR2 is SNEGSKA (reference sequence). CDR3 sequence reads: CSAPLGVRTEAFF. DNA for the CDR3: TGCAGTGCCCCGTTAGGAGTAAGAACTGAAGCTTTCTTT.

Many counts were recorded for this clonotype. The genes are TRBV20-1 and TRBJ2-7; 10 nucleotides align to TRBD2. The V and J ends lost 3 bases and 6 bases, in that order; junction bases with no gene match: 8. The CDR3 is 14 amino acids. The V gene's germline CDR1 is DFQATT and CDR2 SNEGSKA (reference sequence). CDR3 protein: CSARVLAGEAEQYF. CDR3 DNA sequence: TGCAGTGCTAGGGTCCTAGCGGGGGAGGCCGAGCAGTACTTC.